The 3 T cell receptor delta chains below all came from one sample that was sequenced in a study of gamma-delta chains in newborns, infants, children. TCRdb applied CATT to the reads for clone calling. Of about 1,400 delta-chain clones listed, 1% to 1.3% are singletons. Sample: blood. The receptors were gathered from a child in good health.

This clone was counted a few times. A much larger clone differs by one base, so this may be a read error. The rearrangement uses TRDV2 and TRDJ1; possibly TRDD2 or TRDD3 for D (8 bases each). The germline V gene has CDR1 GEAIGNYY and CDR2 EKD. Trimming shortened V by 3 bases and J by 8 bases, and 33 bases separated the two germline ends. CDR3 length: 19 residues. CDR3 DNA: TGTGCCTGTGACGCACTTCCTACGACTCCGGGGGATATGATGGGGAAACTCATCTTT. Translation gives CACDALPTTPGDMMGKLIF.

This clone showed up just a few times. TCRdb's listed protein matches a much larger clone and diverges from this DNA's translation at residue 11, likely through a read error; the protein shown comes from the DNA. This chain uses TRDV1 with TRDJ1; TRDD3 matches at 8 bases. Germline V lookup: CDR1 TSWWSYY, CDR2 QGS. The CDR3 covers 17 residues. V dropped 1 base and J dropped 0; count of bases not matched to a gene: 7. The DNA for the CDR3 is TGTGCTCTTGGGGAACACTGGGGGGGAGTGCACACCGATAAACTCATCTTT. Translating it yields CALGEHWGGVHTDKLIF.

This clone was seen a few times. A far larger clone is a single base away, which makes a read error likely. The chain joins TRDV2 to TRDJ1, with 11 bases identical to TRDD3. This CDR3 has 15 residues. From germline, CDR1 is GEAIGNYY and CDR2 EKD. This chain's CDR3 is CARDTLGDTIGKLIF. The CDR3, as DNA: TGTGCCCGTGACACGCTGGGGGATACAATCGGTAAACTCATCTTT.